These T cell receptor beta chains were read from a single sample in a study of T cell responses to AZD1222 COVID-19 vaccine. Using immunoSEQ multiplex PCR, the repertoire was profiled, and TCRdb retains in-frame clones only, with some absent. Of about 150,000 clones listed, less than 95% are singletons. Material: peripheral blood, obtained 28 days after the second dose of the MenACWY control vaccine. The receptors derive from an adult who received the MenACWY meningococcal vaccine as a control. Each CDR3 is given with its conserved first and last residue. D genes are given only for firm matches. The listing skips clone size in some rows; elsewhere it reads once, few, many or a size class.

TRBJ2-7	13	-	-	TRBV5-8	TGTGCCAGCAGCTTAAGATTAACGAGGGAGCAGTACTTC	CASSLRLTREQYF
TRBJ1-1	14	-	-	TRBV5-4	TGTGCCAGCAGCTTGTCTAGCCTGTCTCCGGAAGCTTTCTTT	CASSLSSLSPEAFF
TRBJ2-2	16	TRBD2	once	TRBV6-5	TGTGCCAGCAGTTCCTGGACTAGCGGGAGTCTCGGGGAGCTGTTTTTT	CASSSWTSGSLGELFF
TRBJ1-4	15	-	-	TRBV4-1	TGCGCCAGCAGCCAAGAGTCGGGTGTGGGAGGAAAACTGTTTTTT	CASSQESGVGGKLFF
TRBJ1-5	11	-	-	TRBV12-3/TRBV12-4	TGTGCCAGCAGTTTGGGCCAGCCCCAGCATTTT	CASSLGQPQHF
TRBJ2-2	15	-	once	TRBV5-5	TGTGCCAGCAGCACCCGGACAGTGAACACCGGGGAGCTGTTTTTT	CASSTRTVNTGELFF
TRBJ2-2	16	TRBD1	-	TRBV11-3	TGTGCCAGCAGCCCAACCGGGACAGGGTCCACCGGGGAGCTGTTTTTT	CASSPTGTGSTGELFF
TRBJ2-1	14	TRBD2	-	TRBV28	TGTGCCAGCAGTTTGACGGGAGGGATCCATGAGCAGTTCTTC	CASSLTGGIHEQFF
TRBJ1-2	13	-	-	TRBV7-9	TGTGCCAGCAGGGCGGCGGGGGGCGGTGGCTACACCTTC	CASRAAGGGGYTF
TRBJ2-7	13	TRBD1	once	TRBV6-4	TGTGCCAGCAGTGTCGACAGGGGCTACGAGCAGTACTTC	CASSVDRGYEQYF